This T cell receptor beta chain was observed in a study of vaccination effects on CD4 cells after COVID-19. Study-wide context: Of the BNT162b2 and mRNA-1273 vaccines, participants received two doses of one or the other.

Generated by immunoSEQ multiplex PCR, the TCRdb table keeps only in-frame clones and is missing some. The profile covers approximately 13,000 clones, with around 76% appearing a single time and 25% taken by the ten largest. In the ViraFEST assay, antigen-specific CD4+ clonotypes were identified by expansion after peptide-pool stimulation. Researchers isolated CD4+ T cells once less than 13 days of culture had elapsed. Neither prior SARS-CoV-2 infection nor positive nucleocapsid antibodies were present in the vaccine recipients. Cultures of fewer than 2.5 million PBMC per well contained about 9.5 IU/ml IL-2 plus 10 ug/ml peptides. Each culture had half its medium swapped for IL-2 medium on days 3 and 7. Notes on this clone: What it recognizes is unknown.

This sample comprised CD4+ T cells from PBMCs cultured with HCoV-229E spike peptides, obtained before COVID-19 vaccination. The clonotype comes from a human donor who received a COVID-19 vaccine.

The CDR3 DNA follows: TGTGCCTGGAGTGTACAGGAGGGGAACACTGAAGCTTTCTTT. Encoded protein: CAWSVQEGNTEAFF. The chain combines TRBV30 with TRBJ1-1; D is perhaps TRBD1 (5 bases). Deletions cut 0 bases from V and 1 base from J, with 9 bases between. This CDR3 contains 14 residues. CDR1 GTSNPN and CDR2 SVGIG come from the germline V gene (reference sequence).